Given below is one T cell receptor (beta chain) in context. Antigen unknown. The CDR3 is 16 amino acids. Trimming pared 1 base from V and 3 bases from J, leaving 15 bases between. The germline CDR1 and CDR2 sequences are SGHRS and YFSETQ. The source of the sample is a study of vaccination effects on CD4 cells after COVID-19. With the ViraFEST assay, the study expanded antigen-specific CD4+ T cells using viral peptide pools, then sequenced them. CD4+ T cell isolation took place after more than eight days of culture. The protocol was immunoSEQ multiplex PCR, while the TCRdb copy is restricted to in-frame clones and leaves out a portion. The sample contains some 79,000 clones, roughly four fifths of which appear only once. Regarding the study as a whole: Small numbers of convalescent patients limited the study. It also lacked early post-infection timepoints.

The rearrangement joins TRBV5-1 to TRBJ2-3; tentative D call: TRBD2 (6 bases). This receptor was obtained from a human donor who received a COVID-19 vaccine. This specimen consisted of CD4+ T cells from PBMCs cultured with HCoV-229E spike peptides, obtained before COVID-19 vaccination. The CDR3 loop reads CASSLMSIGGTDTQYF. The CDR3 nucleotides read TGCGCCAGCAGCTTGATGAGCATCGGGGGAACAGATACGCAGTATTTT.